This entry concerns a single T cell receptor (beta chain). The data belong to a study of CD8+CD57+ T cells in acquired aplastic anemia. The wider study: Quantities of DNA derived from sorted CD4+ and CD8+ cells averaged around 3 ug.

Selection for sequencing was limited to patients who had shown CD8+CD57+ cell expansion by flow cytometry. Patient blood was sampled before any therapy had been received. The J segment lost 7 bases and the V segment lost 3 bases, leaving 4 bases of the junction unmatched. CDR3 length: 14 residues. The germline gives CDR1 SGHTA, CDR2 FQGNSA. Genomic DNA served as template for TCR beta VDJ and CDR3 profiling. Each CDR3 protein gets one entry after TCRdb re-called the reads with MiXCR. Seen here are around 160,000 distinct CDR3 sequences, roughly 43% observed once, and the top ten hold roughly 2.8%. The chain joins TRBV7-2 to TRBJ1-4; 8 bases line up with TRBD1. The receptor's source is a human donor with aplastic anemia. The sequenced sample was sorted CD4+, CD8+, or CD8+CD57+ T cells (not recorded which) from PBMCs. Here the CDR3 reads CASSLSRGLEKLFF. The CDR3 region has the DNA TGTGCCAGCAGCTTGTCCAGGGGGCTTGAAAAACTGTTTTTT.